Described below is a single T cell receptor (beta chain) sequence and its context. Its antigen is not identified. This sample is part of a study of CD4 T cells in relation to SARS-CoV-2 and coronaviruses. Study-level information: PBMCs were cultured with antigen for roughly 11 days before TCR beta sequencing. Broader study findings: Samples before the pandemic and after infection were not matched within any donor. Crossreactive clones expanded significantly less to SARS-CoV-2 than monoreactive clones.

TCRdb keeps only in-frame clones here, not all; method: immunoSEQ multiplex PCR. The sample yields 25,000 to 30,000 clones, about 73% seen once. The unexposed donors gave CD4+ T cells in about 2010-2019, prior to COVID-19. CD4+ T cells were isolated from the cells after more than 8 days of culture. Unexposed-donor CD4+ T cells were probed with SARS-CoV-2 S/N and four cold-coronavirus spikes, cells permitting. The sequence derives from a human donor in good health. Sample: CD4+ T cells from PBMCs, cultured in vitro.

For the CDR3, the DNA is TGTGCCAGCAGCCAAGCTAATTCACCCCTCCACTTT. As protein: CASSQANSPLHF. V is TRBV16 and J is TRBJ1-6, with D unclear. This CDR3 comprises 12 residues. Germline values: CDR1 KGHSY, CDR2 FQNENV. Trimming took off 2 bases at V and 6 bases at J, with 2 bases between the two ends.